This passage covers 4 T cell receptor beta chains from one sample sequenced in a study of T cell repertoires in cytomegalovirus infection. MiXCR, run by TCRdb on the reads, gives a single entry per CDR3 protein. The sample holds 700,000 to 950,000 distinct CDR3 sequences, roughly 33% seen once. These receptors have no known antigen. The sample consisted of cultured CD8+ T cells from PBMCs, taken from culture after CMV antigen stimulation. The source is a human donor in good health (CMV status not recorded). Some clones in this sample may be carry-over from other donors' samples.

This sequence joins TRBV6-1 and TRBJ1-1; maybe TRBD1 (5 bases). Trimming stripped 4 bases from V and 0 bases from J, with 12 bases between. This CDR3 is built from 15 residues. CDR1 is MNHNS, CDR2 SASEGT, per germline. The CDR3 region has the DNA TGTGCCAGCAGTGGGGACGGAAGAATGAACACTGAAGCTTTCTTT. As protein: CASSGDGRMNTEAFF.

This rearrangement joins TRBV11-2 to TRBJ1-1; 7 nucleotides match TRBD1. J gave up 6 bases and V 2 bases, and 21 bases lay outside the gene matches. From germline, CDR1 is SGHAT and CDR2 FQNNGV. This CDR3 contains 19 residues. In nucleotides, the CDR3 is TGTGCCAGCAGCTTATGGGTTCTGGCAGGGGGAATGAAAAAGGCTGAAGCTTTCTTT. It encodes CASSLWVLAGGMKKAEAFF.

The chain joins TRBV7-9 to TRBJ1-1; maybe TRBD1 (5 bases). V was shortened by 2 bases and J by 1 base, with 8 bases between the two germline ends. In germline, CDR1 is SEHNR, CDR2 FQNEAQ (reference sequence). This CDR3 spans 14 amino acids. CDR3 residues: CASSLFQGNTEAFF. Here the CDR3 DNA reads TGTGCCAGCAGCTTATTCCAGGGGAACACTGAAGCTTTCTTT.

The chain uses TRBV7-6 and TRBJ2-3, with D possibly being TRBD1 (6 bases). From germline, CDR1 is SGHVS and CDR2 FNYEAQ. The CDR3 contains 15 residues. V shed 5 bases and J shed 0 bases, with 12 bases lying between them. The CDR3 protein is CASSPRGPSTDTQYF. The CDR3 DNA reads TGTGCCAGCAGCCCCAGGGGACCTAGCACAGATACGCAGTATTTT. The full variable domain, completed using reference TRBV7-6 and TRBJ2-3, is GAGVSQSPRYKVTKRGQDVALRCDPISGHVSLYWYRQALGQGPEFLTYFNYEAQQDKSGLPNDRFSAERPEGSISTLTIQRTEQRDSAMYRCASSPRGPSTDTQYFGPGTRLTVL.